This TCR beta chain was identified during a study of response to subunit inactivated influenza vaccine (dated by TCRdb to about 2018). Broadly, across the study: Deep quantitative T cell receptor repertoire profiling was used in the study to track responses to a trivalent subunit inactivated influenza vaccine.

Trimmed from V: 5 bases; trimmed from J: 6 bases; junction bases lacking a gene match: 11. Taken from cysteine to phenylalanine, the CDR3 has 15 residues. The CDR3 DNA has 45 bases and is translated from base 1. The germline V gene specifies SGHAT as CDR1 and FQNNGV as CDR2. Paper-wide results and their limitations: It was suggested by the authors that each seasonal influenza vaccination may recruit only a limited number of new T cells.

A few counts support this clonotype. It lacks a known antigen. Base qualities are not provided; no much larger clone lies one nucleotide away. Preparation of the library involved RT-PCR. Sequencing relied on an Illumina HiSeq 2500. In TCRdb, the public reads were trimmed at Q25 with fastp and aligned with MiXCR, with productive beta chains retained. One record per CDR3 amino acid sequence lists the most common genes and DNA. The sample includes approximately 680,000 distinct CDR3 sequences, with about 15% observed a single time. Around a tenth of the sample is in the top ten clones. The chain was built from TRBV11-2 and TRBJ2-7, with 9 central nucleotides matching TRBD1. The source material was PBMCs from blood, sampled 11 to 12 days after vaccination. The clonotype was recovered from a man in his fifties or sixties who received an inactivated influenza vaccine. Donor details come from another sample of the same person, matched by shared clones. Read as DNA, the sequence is TGTGCCAGCAGCCCGGACGGGACAGGGTTTGTCGAGCAGTACTTC. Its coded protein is CASSPDGTGFVEQYF.